Described below is a single T cell receptor beta chain sequence and its context. The antigen remains undetermined. The data are from a study of cytomegalovirus exposure and HLA in healthy donors. The study's findings and limits: A further, later analysis showed that HLA-associated TCR beta chains (compared with equally common others) were more clonally expanded. In an earlier analysis, productive rearrangement rates for most beta V segments clustered near 87% or 30%.

PCR employed 60 Vbeta and 13 Jbeta primers. Assay used: immunoSEQ multiplex PCR; TCRdb lists only in-frame clones, some missing. The sample lists 200,000 to 250,000 clones; approximately 82% were seen once. Germline loops: CDR1 MDHEN, CDR2 SYDVKM. Trimming at V came to 5 bases and at J to 5 bases, leaving 10 bases not matched to a gene. This CDR3 has 16 amino acids. The receptor was isolated from a man aged 18 to 35 in good health and CMV-seronegative. The V gene is TRBV28, the J gene TRBJ2-1, with TRBD2 identical over 9 bases. What was sequenced was PBMCs. CDR3 DNA sequence: TGTGCCAGCAGTGAAAGAGGCCGCGGGAGGGACAATGAGCAGTTCTTC. As protein: CASSERGRGRDNEQFF.